The 14 T cell receptor beta chains below were found in one sample sequenced in a study of T cell responses to AZD1222 COVID-19 vaccine. Here immunoSEQ multiplex PCR was the method, and the copy in TCRdb shows in-frame clones only, minus some. Among about 130,000 clones listed, 86% were seen once. Sequenced material: peripheral blood, taken on day 0 of AZD1222 vaccination. These receptors all come from an adult in good health.

The chain uses TRBV18 and TRBJ1-1; D unclear. Trimming left V 1 base short and J 1 base short, with 7 bases between. This CDR3 has 14 residues. Germline CDR1 reads KGHSH; CDR2 reads LQKENI. CDR3 sequence: CASSPLGQNTEAFF. DNA of the CDR3: TGTGCCAGCTCACCACTAGGTCAGAACACTGAAGCTTTCTTT.

The J gene is TRBJ2-2, the V gene TRBV4-3; 12 positions agree with TRBD2. J lost 6 bases, V lost 1 base, and 6 bases had no gene match. CDR3 size: 17 residues. Germline values: CDR1 LGHNA, CDR2 YSLEER. The CDR3 loop is CASSQGRLAGVAGELFF. The CDR3 nucleotides read TGCGCCAGCAGCCAAGGCCGACTAGCGGGGGTGGCCGGGGAGCTGTTTTTT.

The chain couples TRBV27 to TRBJ1-5; D may be TRBD1 (5 bases). The length of the CDR3 is 14 residues. CDR1 is MNHEY, CDR2 SMNVEV, per germline (reference sequence). Trimming shortened V by 6 bases and J by 3 bases, and 12 bases separated the two germline ends. The CDR3 sequence is CASRTGGANQPQHF. CDR3 bases: TGTGCCAGCAGAACAGGAGGGGCCAATCAGCCCCAGCATTTT.

The rearrangement joins TRBV5-1 to TRBJ2-7, with a possible D match to TRBD1 (6 bases). Trimming shortened V by 0 bases and J by 3 bases, and 19 bases separated the two germline ends. Germline lookup yields CDR1 SGHRS and CDR2 YFSETQ. This CDR3 comprises 17 residues. CDR3 amino acids: CASSLAGPRDKYYEQYF. CDR3 DNA sequence: TGCGCCAGCAGCTTGGCAGGGCCCCGGGACAAATACTACGAGCAGTACTTC.

V usage is TRBV6-4 and J usage is TRBJ2-3; D may be TRBD1 or TRBD2 (6 bases each). V was cut by 4 bases and J by 0 bases, with 8 bases left in between. CDR3 length: 14 residues. The germline gives CDR1 MRHNA, CDR2 SNTAGT. This CDR3 reads CASSGGASTDTQYF. For the CDR3, the DNA is TGTGCCAGCAGTGGGGGGGCTAGCACAGATACGCAGTATTTT.

The rearrangement joins TRBV7-9 to TRBJ2-1; 11 bases map to TRBD2. The junction had 5 bases not matched to a gene; V was cut back by 5 bases and J by 2 bases. There are 16 residues in the CDR3. Germline values: CDR1 SEHNR, CDR2 FQNEAQ (reference sequence). Here the CDR3 DNA reads TGTGCCAGCAGCCCGACGACTAGCGGGGCCTACAATGAGCAGTTCTTC. Encoded protein: CASSPTTSGAYNEQFF. Looking up the rest from reference TRBV7-9 and TRBJ2-1 gives the full variable domain: DTGVSQNPRHKITKRGQNVTFRCDPISEHNRLYWYRQTLGQGPEFLTYFQNEAQLEKSRLLSDRFSAERPKGSFSTLEIQRTEQGDSAMYLCASSPTTSGAYNEQFFGPGTRLTVL.

The CDR3 reads CASESGGTSYNEQFF. The CDR3 coding sequence is TGTGCCAGCGAATCGGGCGGGACTTCATACAATGAGCAGTTCTTC. The chain recombines TRBV2 with TRBJ2-1; possible D gene TRBD2, 6 bases. The CDR3 is 15 amino acids. CDR1 SNHLY and CDR2 FYNNEI come from the germline V gene. Trimming removed 8 bases from V and 4 bases from J, with 18 bases in between. Filled out from reference TRBV2 and TRBJ2-1, the complete variable domain reads EPEVTQTPSHQVTQMGQEVILRCVPISNHLYFYWYRQILGQKVEFLVSFYNNEISEKSEIFDDQFSVERPDGSNFTLKIRSTKLEDSAMYFCASESGGTSYNEQFFGPGTRLTVL.

V gene TRBV10-3 combines with J gene TRBJ2-1; either TRBD1 or TRBD2 may fit D (6 bases each). V was cut by 4 bases and J by 0 bases, with 13 bases left in between. The CDR3 consists of 16 residues. The V gene's germline CDR1 is ENHRY and CDR2 SYGVKD. CDR3 residues: CAISAQGRSSYNEQFF. DNA of the CDR3: TGTGCCATCAGTGCCCAGGGGAGGAGCTCCTACAATGAGCAGTTCTTC.

The V and J genes are TRBV7-6 and TRBJ1-3; D gene unclear. V was clipped by 4 bases and J by 1 base, with 11 bases between them. The CDR3 runs to 15 residues. Germline CDR1 is SGHVS and CDR2 is FNYEAQ. This CDR3 reads CASSSTLGSGNTIYF. The CDR3 nucleotides are TGTGCCAGCAGCTCAACGTTGGGTTCTGGAAACACCATATATTTT.

V and J are TRBV6-6 and TRBJ1-3; D remains ambiguous. V lost 6 bases and J lost 4, with 10 bases in between. CDR3 length: 13 residues. Germline CDR1 and CDR2: MNHNY and SVGAGI (reference sequence). The DNA for the CDR3 is TGTGCCAGCAGCCCCGACGCGGGAAACACCATATATTTT. Protein: CASSPDAGNTIYF.

In its sample, this clone was seen once. The V call is TRBV19, the J call TRBJ1-6, with D possibly matching TRBD1 (5 bases). Trimming pared 0 bases from V and 9 bases from J, leaving 12 bases between. The germline V gene has CDR1 LNHDA and CDR2 SQIVND (reference sequence). The CDR3 spans 15 residues. Here the CDR3 reads CASSIEARAGSPLHF. The CDR3 DNA reads TGTGCCAGTAGTATAGAGGCCAGGGCGGGTTCACCCCTCCACTTT.

The chain links TRBV9 to TRBJ1-4; D is possibly TRBD1 (5 bases). The V end was cut by 0 bases, the J end by 7 bases, with 13 bases between. Germline values: CDR1 SGDLS, CDR2 YYNGEE. The CDR3 loop spans 15 amino acids. As DNA, the CDR3 is TGTGCCAGCAGCGTAGCTCAAGGGGACGGTGAAAAACTGTTTTTT. Its protein is CASSVAQGDGEKLFF. The variable domain in full, with the rest retrieved from reference TRBV9 and TRBJ1-4, is DSGVTQTPKHLITATGQRVTLRCSPRSGDLSVYWYQQSLDQGLQFLIQYYNGEERAKGNILERFSAQQFPDLHSELNLSSLELGDSALYFCASSVAQGDGEKLFFGSGTQLSVL.

This chain links TRBV3-1 (or the pseudogene TRBV3-2) with TRBJ2-5; 14 bases are shared with TRBD2. Germline V gene data show CDR1 as LGHDT and CDR2 as YNNKEL (reference sequence). V lost 3 bases, J lost 4 bases, and 4 bases stayed unmatched. CDR3 length: 16 residues. This CDR3 reads CASSQRTSGGRETQYF. CDR3 DNA sequence: TGTGCCAGCAGCCAGAGGACTAGCGGGGGGAGAGAGACCCAGTACTTC.

The chain uses TRBV4-3 and TRBJ1-4, with D possibly TRBD1 on 5 matching bases. In germline, CDR1 is LGHNA, CDR2 YSLEER. The V end lost 3 bases, the J end lost 13 bases, and 21 bases lay between the germline ends. The CDR3 is made up of 15 amino acids. CDR3 nucleotide sequence: TGCGCCAGCAGCCAGGGGTCGGGGGTGGATTGGAGACTGTTTTTT. Residues: CASSQGSGVDWRLFF.